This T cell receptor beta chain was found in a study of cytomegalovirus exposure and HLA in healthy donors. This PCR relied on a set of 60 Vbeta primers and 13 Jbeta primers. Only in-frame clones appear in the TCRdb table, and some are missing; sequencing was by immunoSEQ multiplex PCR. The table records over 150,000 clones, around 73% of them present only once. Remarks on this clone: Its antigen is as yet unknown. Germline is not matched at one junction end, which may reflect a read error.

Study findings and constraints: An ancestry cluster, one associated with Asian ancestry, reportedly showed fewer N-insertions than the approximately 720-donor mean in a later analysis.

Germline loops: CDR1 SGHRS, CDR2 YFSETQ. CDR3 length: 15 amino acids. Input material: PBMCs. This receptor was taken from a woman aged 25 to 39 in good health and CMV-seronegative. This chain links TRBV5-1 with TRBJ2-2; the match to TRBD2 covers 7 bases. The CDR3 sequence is CASTLDWGGTGELFF. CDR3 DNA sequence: TGCGCCAGCACCTTGGATTGGGGGGGCACCGGGGAGCTGTTTTTT. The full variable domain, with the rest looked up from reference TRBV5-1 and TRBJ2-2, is KAGVTQTPRYLIKTRGQQVTLSCSPISGHRSVSWYQQTPGQGLQFLFEYFSETQRNKGNFPGRFSGRQFSNSRSEMNVSTLELGDSALYLCASTLDWGGTGELFFGEGSRLTVL.